This TCR beta chain was retrieved from a study of T cells in Graves' hyperthyroidism and ophthalmopathy. Looking at the study overall: Prior to any treatment, at the point of initial diagnosis, peripheral blood was collected.

This clonotype appeared many times. Its cognate antigen is unknown. The trim removed 4 bases at V and 4 bases at J, leaving 11 bases unmatched. This CDR3 has 17 residues. Germline V lookup: CDR1 SGDLS, CDR2 YYNGEE. General study findings and limits: Ophthalmopathy was predicted by the model a median of approximately 6 months ahead of onset. Blood also contained most expanded thyroid clonotypes above 0.001.

The hyperthyroidism was newly diagnosed and had lasted under 2 months; the patients were aged 18 to 65. Template material for amplifying TCR beta CDR3 regions consisted of RNA transcripts. HTBI primers drove first-round RT-PCR of the TCR CDR3. Each CDR3 protein is one row after TCRdb ran MiXCR on the multiplex PCR reads. The top ten clones hold 5.5% to 7.5% of a sample with some 600,000 distinct CDR3 sequences, roughly 13% of them seen once. The sequence came from a woman aged 25 to 39 with Graves' hyperthyroidism that later progressed to Graves' ophthalmopathy. The chain joins TRBV9 to TRBJ1-6; the match to TRBD1 covers 7 bases. The specimen was blood. CDR3 in amino acids: CASSSRSGTDYNSPLHF. In nucleotides, the CDR3 is TGTGCCAGCAGCTCCCGATCTGGGACAGATTATAATTCACCCCTCCACTTT.